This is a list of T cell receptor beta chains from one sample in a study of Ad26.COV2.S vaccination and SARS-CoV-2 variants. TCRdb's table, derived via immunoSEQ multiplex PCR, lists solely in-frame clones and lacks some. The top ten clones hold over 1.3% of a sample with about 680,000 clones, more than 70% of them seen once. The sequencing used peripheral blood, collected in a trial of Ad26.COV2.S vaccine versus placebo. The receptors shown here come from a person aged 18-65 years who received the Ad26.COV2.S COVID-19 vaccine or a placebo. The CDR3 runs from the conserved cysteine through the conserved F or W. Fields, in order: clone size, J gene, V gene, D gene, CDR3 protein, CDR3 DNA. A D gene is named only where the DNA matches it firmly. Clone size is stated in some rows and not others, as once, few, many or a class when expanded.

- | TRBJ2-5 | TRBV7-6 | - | CASSSGGAGIETQYF | TGTGCCAGCAGCTCAGGGGGAGCGGGAATAGAGACCCAGTACTTC
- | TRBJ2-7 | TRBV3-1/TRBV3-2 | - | CASSGYTYEQYF | TGTGCCAGCAGCGGCTACACCTACGAGCAGTACTTC
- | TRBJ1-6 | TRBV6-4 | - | CASRDPLPTNSPLHF | TGTGCCAGCAGGGACCCCTTGCCTACTAATTCACCCCTCCACTTT
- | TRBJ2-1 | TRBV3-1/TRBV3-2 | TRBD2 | CASSQVGLAGQFF | TGTGCCAGCAGCCAAGTCGGGCTAGCGGGGCAGTTCTTC
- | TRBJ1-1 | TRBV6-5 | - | CASRLGTEAFF | TGTGCCAGCAGGCTGGGCACTGAAGCTTTCTTT
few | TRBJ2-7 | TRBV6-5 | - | CASSYSGTVAYEQYF | TGTGCCAGCAGTTACTCCGGGACTGTTGCCTACGAGCAGTACTTC
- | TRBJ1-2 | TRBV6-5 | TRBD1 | CASREGQGMEGYTF | TGTGCCAGCAGGGAGGGACAGGGGATGGAAGGCTACACCTTC
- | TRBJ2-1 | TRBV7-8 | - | CASSSPHEQFF | TGTGCCAGCAGCTCCCCCCATGAGCAGTTCTTC
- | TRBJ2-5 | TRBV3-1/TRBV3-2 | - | CASSLDREETQYF | TGTGCCAGCAGCTTGGACAGAGAAGAGACCCAGTACTTC
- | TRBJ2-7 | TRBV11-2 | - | CASSFGAQQYF | TGTGCCAGCAGCTTTGGGGCCCAACAGTACTTC
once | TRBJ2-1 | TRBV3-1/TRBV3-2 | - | CASSRGWWDGNEQFF | TGTGCCAGCAGCCGGGGTTGGTGGGACGGTAATGAGCAGTTCTTC
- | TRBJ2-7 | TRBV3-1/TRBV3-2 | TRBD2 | CASSRAPLAGGSYEQYF | TGTGCCAGCAGCCGCGCCCCACTAGCGGGGGGTTCCTACGAGCAGTACTTC
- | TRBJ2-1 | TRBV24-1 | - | CATSINSPNEQFF | TGTGCCACCAGTATTAATTCTCCCAATGAGCAGTTCTTC
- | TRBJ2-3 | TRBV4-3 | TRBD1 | CASSLDRNTDTQYF | TGCGCCAGCAGCCTGGACAGGAACACAGATACGCAGTATTTT
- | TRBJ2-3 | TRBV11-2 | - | CASSLARGVTDTQYF | TGTGCCAGCAGCTTAGCCCGAGGCGTCACAGATACGCAGTATTTT
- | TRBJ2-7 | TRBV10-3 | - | CAIRTERSYEQYF | TGTGCCATCAGGACAGAAAGGTCCTACGAGCAGTACTTC
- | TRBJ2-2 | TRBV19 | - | CASTGPGDTGELFF | TGTGCCAGTACGGGACCTGGAGACACCGGGGAGCTGTTTTTT
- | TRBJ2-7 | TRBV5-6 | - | CASSLGLEQYF | TGTGCCAGCAGCTTGGGACTCGAGCAGTACTTC
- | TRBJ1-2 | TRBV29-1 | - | CSVELTGGIGYTF | TGCAGCGTTGAGCTGACAGGAGGGATCGGCTACACCTTC
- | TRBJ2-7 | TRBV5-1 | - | CASSLWEAASQQYF | TGCGCCAGCAGCTTGTGGGAGGCGGCGTCCCAGCAGTACTTC
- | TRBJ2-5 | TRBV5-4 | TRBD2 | CASSLGGLAAQETQYF | TGTGCCAGCAGCTTGGGAGGTCTAGCGGCGCAAGAGACCCAGTACTTC
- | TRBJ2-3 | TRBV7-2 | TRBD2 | CASSLEGSGGLQYF | TGTGCCAGCAGCTTAGAAGGGTCGGGGGGTTTGCAGTATTTT
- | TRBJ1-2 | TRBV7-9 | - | CASSRFRDFGYTF | TGTGCCAGCAGTCGATTTCGGGACTTTGGCTACACCTTC
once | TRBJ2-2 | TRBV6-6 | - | CASRRGAGELFF | TGTGCCAGCAGAAGGGGGGCCGGGGAGCTGTTTTTT
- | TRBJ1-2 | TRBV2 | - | CASSEEGIVYGYTF | TGTGCCAGCAGTGAAGAGGGGATAGTCTATGGCTACACCTTC
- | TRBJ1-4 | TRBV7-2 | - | CASSLEGGGNEKLFF | TGTGCCAGCAGCTTAGAAGGTGGGGGTAATGAAAAACTGTTTTTT
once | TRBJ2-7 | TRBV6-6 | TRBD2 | CASSPGGSHEQYF | TGTGCCAGCAGCCCCGGGGGGTCGCACGAGCAGTACTTC
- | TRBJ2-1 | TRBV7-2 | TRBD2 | CASIDSGRAYNEQFF | TGTGCCAGCATCGATAGCGGGAGGGCCTACAATGAGCAGTTCTTC
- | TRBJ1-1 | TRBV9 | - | CASSVLSPLEETEAFF | TGTGCCAGCAGCGTATTAAGTCCCCTAGAAGAGACTGAAGCTTTCTTT
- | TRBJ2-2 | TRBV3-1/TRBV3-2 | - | CASSQGGGLANTGELFF | TGTGCCAGCAGCCAAGGAGGGGGTCTCGCGAACACCGGGGAGCTGTTTTTT
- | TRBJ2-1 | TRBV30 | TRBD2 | CAVGTSGRAGEQFF | TGTGCCGTAGGGACTAGCGGGAGGGCCGGTGAGCAGTTCTTC
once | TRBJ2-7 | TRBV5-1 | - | CASSLGGADEQYF | TGCGCCAGCAGCTTAGGAGGGGCCGACGAGCAGTACTTC
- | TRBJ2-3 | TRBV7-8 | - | CASSPWLVTQYF | TGTGCCAGCAGCCCCTGGCTGGTTACGCAGTATTTT
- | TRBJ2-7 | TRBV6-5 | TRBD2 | CASTRAGGSYEQYF | TGTGCCAGCACCCGCGCGGGGGGTTCCTACGAGCAGTACTTC
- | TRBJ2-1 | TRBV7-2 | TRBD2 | CASSDGLAGPGDEQFF | TGTGCCAGCAGCGACGGACTAGCGGGACCCGGGGATGAGCAGTTCTTC
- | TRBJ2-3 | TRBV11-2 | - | CASSSWREGTGTQYF | TGTGCCAGCAGCTCATGGCGGGAGGGGACAGGGACGCAGTATTTT
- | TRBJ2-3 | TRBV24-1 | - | CATSDPLTDTQYF | TGTGCCACCAGTGACCCCCTCACAGATACGCAGTATTTT
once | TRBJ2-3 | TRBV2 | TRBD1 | CASSGGQGAADTQYF | TGTGCCAGCAGTGGAGGGCAGGGGGCGGCAGATACGCAGTATTTT
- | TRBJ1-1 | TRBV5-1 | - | CASSVVERGTEAFF | TGCGCCAGCAGCGTAGTCGAGAGGGGCACTGAAGCTTTCTTT
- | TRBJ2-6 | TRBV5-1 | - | CASSLSLQRGSGANVLTF | TGCGCCAGCAGCTTGTCGCTACAAAGGGGGTCTGGGGCCAACGTCCTGACTTTC
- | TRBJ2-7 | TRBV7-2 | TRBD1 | CASSLAGQATYEQYF | TGTGCCAGCAGCTTAGCGGGACAGGCGACCTACGAGCAGTACTTC
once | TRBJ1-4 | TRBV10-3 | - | CAISRDGTNEKLFF | TGTGCCATCAGCCGGGACGGCACTAATGAAAAACTGTTTTTT
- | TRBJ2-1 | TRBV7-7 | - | CASSLDLGRSNEQFF | TGTGCTAGCAGCTTAGACCTGGGTAGATCCAATGAGCAGTTCTTC
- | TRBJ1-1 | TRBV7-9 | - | CASSFNPGLNTEAFF | TGTGCCAGCAGCTTTAATCCAGGGCTGAACACTGAAGCTTTCTTT
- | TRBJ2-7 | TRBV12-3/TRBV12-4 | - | CASSLGHRYEQYF | TGTGCCAGCAGTTTAGGGCACCGCTACGAGCAGTACTTC
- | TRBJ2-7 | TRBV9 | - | CARRQPPRGLTYEQYF | TGTGCCAGAAGGCAGCCCCCGCGGGGCCTTACCTACGAGCAGTACTTC
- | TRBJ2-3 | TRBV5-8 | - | CASSPAFSTDTQYF | TGTGCCAGCAGCCCGGCCTTCAGCACAGATACGCAGTATTTT
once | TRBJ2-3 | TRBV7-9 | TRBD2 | CASSLTSVRTDTQYF | TGTGCCAGCAGCCTAACTAGCGTTCGCACAGATACGCAGTATTTT
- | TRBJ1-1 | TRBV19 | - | CASSVTRDTEAFF | TGTGCCTCATCAGTTACCCGGGACACTGAAGCTTTCTTT
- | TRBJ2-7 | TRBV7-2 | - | CASSAHSYEQYF | TGTGCCAGCAGCGCACATTCCTACGAGCAGTACTTC
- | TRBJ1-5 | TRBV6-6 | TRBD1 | CASSGGDRGHNQPQHF | TGTGCCAGCAGCGGGGGGGACAGGGGACACAATCAGCCCCAGCATTTT
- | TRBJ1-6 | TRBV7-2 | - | CASSYGGSPLHF | TGTGCCAGCAGCTACGGGGGATCACCCCTCCACTTT
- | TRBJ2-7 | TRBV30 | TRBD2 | CAWSVGTSGGYEQYF | TGTGCCTGGAGTGTAGGGACTTCGGGGGGCTACGAGCAGTACTTC
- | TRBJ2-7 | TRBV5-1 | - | CASSLGTAFYEQYF | TGCGCCAGCAGCTTGGGGACAGCGTTCTACGAGCAGTACTTC
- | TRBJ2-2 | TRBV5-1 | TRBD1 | CASSGGQGTGELFF | TGCGCCAGCAGCGGAGGACAGGGCACCGGGGAGCTGTTTTTT
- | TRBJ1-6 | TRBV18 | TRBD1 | CASSPNTGGGVNSPLHF | TGTGCCAGCTCACCCAATACAGGGGGCGGCGTTAATTCACCCCTCCACTTT
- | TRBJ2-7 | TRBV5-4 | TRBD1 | CASSPDRGPYEQYF | TGTGCCAGCAGCCCTGACAGGGGTCCGTACGAGCAGTACTTC